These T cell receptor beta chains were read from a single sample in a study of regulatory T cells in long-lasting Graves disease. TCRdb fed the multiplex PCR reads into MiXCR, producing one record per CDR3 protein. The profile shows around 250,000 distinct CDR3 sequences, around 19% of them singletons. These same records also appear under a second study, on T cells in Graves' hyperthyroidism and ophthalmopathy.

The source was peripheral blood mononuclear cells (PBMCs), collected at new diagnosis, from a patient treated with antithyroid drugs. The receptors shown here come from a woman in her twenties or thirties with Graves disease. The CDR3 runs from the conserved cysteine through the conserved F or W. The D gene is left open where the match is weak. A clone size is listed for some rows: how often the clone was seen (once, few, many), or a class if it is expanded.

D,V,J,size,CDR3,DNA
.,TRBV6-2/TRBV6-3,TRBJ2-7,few,CASSYPPHEQYF,TGTGCCAGCAGTTACCCCCCCCACGAGCAGTACTTC
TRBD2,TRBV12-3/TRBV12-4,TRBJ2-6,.,CASSLALAGSPGANVLTF,TGTGCCAGCAGTTTAGCGCTAGCGGGGAGCCCTGGGGCCAACGTCCTGACTTTC
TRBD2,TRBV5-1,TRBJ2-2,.,CASSSHGLAGPGELFF,TGCGCCAGCAGCTCACATGGACTAGCGGGGCCCGGGGAGCTGTTTTTT
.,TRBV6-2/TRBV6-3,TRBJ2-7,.,CASRRHASSYEQYF,TGTGCCAGCAGAAGACACGCGAGCTCCTACGAGCAGTACTTC
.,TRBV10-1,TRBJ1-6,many,CASSDEGFSPLHF,TGCGCCAGCAGTGACGAGGGTTTTTCACCCCTCCACTTT
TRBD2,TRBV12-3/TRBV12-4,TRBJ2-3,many,CASSPHSGSGGADTQYF,TGTGCCAGCAGTCCGCATTCGGGAAGCGGGGGGGCAGATACGCAGTATTTT
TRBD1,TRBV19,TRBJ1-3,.,CASIQDRSGSTIYF,TGTGCCAGTATTCAGGACAGGAGCGGCAGCACCATATATTTT
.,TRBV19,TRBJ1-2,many,CASSGFGTRVNYGYTF,TGTGCCAGTAGTGGGTTCGGGACAAGGGTGAACTATGGCTACACCTTC
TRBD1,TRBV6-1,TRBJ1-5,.,CASRAGGQLFYSNQPQHF,TGTGCCAGCAGGGCGGGGGGACAGCTATTTTATAGCAATCAGCCCCAGCATTTT
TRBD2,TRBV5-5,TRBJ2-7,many,CASSLPPGRGEQYF,TGTGCCAGCAGCTTACCTCCCGGGAGGGGAGAGCAGTACTTC
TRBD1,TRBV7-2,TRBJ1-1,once,CASSLDQGASTEAFF,TGTGCCAGCAGCTTAGACCAGGGGGCCAGCACTGAAGCTTTCTTT
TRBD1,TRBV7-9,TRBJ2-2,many,CASSLRQGEDGELFF,TGTGCCAGCAGCCTGCGACAGGGGGAAGACGGGGAGCTGTTTTTT
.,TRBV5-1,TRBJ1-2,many,CASSPDLGNYGYTF,TGCGCCAGCAGCCCGGACCTGGGGAACTATGGCTACACCTTC
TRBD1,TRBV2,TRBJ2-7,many,CASSESGQGSEISYEQYF,TGTGCCAGCAGTGAGTCGGGACAGGGCTCCGAAATCTCCTACGAGCAGTACTTC
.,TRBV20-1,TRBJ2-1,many,CSASGLGGVYNEQFF,TGCAGTGCTAGTGGGCTGGGCGGAGTTTACAATGAGCAGTTCTTC
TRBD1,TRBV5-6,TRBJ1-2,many,CASSTPGQGTNYGYTF,TGTGCCAGCAGCACGCCGGGACAGGGGACTAACTATGGCTACACCTTC
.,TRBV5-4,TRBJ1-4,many,CASSLWGAKLFF,TGTGCCAGCAGCTTATGGGGTGCAAAACTGTTTTTT
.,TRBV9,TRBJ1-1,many,CASSEGGGGLDTEAFF,TGTGCCAGCAGCGAGGGGGGAGGGGGGCTGGACACTGAAGCTTTCTTT
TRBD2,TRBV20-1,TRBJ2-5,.,CSASSGSGGVETQYF,TGCAGTGCTAGTTCAGGTAGCGGGGGGGTGGAGACCCAGTACTTC
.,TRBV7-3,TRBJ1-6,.,CASSTGTTNSPLHF,TGTGCCAGCAGCACCGGGACGACTAATTCACCCCTCCACTTT
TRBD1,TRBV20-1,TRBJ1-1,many,CSADTGAFTEAFF,TGCAGTGCCGACACAGGGGCCTTCACTGAAGCTTTCTTT
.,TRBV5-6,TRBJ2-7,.,CASSLVRGYEQYF,TGTGCCAGCAGCTTGGTACGGGGCTACGAGCAGTACTTC
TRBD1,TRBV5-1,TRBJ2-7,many,CASSWDRSYPAPIEQYF,TGCGCCAGCAGCTGGGACAGGAGTTACCCGGCCCCTATCGAGCAGTACTTC
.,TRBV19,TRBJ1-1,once,CASSISREPGEAFF,TGTGCCAGTAGTATTTCCCGGGAACCGGGTGAAGCTTTCTTT
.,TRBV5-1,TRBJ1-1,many,CASSLGPGDTEAFF,TGCGCCAGCAGCTTGGGTCCCGGAGACACTGAAGCTTTCTTT
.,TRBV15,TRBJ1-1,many,CATSEPGPEAFF,TGTGCCACCAGCGAACCGGGGCCTGAAGCTTTCTTT
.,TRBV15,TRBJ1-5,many,CATSGGSSNQPQHF,TGTGCCACCAGCGGGGGGTCCAGTAATCAGCCCCAGCATTTT
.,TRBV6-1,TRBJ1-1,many,CASIRQDLRVAFF,TGTGCCAGCATACGACAGGACCTTAGGGTAGCTTTCTTT
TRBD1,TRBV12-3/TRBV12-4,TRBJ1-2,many,CASSRRTTGMDGYTF,TGTGCCAGCAGCCGTCGCACGACAGGGATGGATGGCTACACCTTC
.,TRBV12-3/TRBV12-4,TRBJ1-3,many,CASHGRENSGNTIYF,TGTGCCAGCCATGGACGGGAGAACTCTGGAAACACCATATATTTT
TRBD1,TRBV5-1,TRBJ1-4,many,CASSRTGLNEKLFF,TGCGCCAGCAGCCGGACAGGGCTTAATGAAAAACTGTTTTTT
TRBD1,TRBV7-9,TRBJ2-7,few,CASRLGTGGMYEQYF,TGTGCCAGCAGGCTGGGGACAGGGGGCATGTACGAGCAGTACTTC
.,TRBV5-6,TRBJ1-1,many,CASSSELVRTGSEAFF,TGTGCCAGCAGCTCAGAACTAGTCCGGACCGGCTCTGAAGCTTTCTTT
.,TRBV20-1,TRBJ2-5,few,CSARDPFGTSAPLQETQYF,TGCAGTGCTAGAGATCCGTTCGGGACGTCCGCTCCTCTCCAAGAGACCCAGTACTTC
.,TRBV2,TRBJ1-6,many,CASSASLNSPLHF,TGTGCCAGCAGCGCATCCCTTAATTCACCCCTCCACTTT
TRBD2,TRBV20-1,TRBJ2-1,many,CSGGGPTYNEQFF,TGCAGTGGCGGGGGGCCAACCTACAATGAGCAGTTCTTC
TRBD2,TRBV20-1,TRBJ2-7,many,CSAPVVGLAGVYEQYF,TGCAGTGCTCCCGTTGTGGGACTAGCGGGGGTTTACGAGCAGTACTTC